The text below deals with one TCR beta chain. Its antigen is currently unknown. From germline, CDR1 is SEHNR and CDR2 FQNEAQ (reference sequence). The CDR3 has 13 amino acids. V shed 4 bases and J shed 3 bases, with 10 bases lying between them. The donors were all Caucasian adults (living in Nashville, Tennessee). The sample belongs to a study of shared clonotypes between healthy human individuals. About the study: Serving as donors were a couple of women and three men, whose ages spanned 18 to 49.

Replicate sorted-subset PCRs were loaded with around 0.2 ug DNA, 30,000 to 35,000 T cell genomes. Assay used: immunoSEQ multiplex PCR; TCRdb lists only in-frame clones, some missing. This table holds roughly 2.6 million clones, more than 80% found once. Study-wide results and limits: The generation probabilities recorded for non-shared clonotypes fell below those of clonotypes shared by all four donors.

Sequencing was done on a sample of naive CD4+ T cells sorted from blood. Regarding subset: CD45RA+ positively selected. This chain connects TRBV7-9 to TRBJ2-7; weak D call: TRBD2 (6 bases). The TCR originated in a man between 18 and 35 years old in good health. CDR3 sequence reads: CASSSGLNYEQYF. The CDR3 DNA sequence: TGTGCCAGCAGCTCGGGACTCAACTACGAGCAGTACTTC.